Given below is one TCR beta chain in context. What it binds is not known. MiXCR, applied by TCRdb to the reads, yields one record per CDR3 protein. The table lists 55,000 to 70,000 distinct CDR3 sequences, approximately 24% of them singletons, with around 79% in the top ten. CDR3 length: 14 residues. The J segment lost 3 bases and the V segment lost 4 bases, leaving 2 bases of the junction unmatched. Germline CDR1 reads SQVTM; CDR2 reads ANQGSEA. These data are taken from a study of T cell repertoires in cytomegalovirus infection. Study at large: Matching HLA type, along with CMV infection, was indicated by public TCR beta signatures.

The chain joins TRBV29-1 to TRBJ2-5; 13 bases are a match to TRBD2. Sequences were obtained from PBMCs, sequenced either directly or after in vitro stimulation (not recorded which). The sequence was obtained from a human donor in good health (CMV status not recorded). Some clones in this sample may be carry-over from other donors' samples. The CDR3 DNA is TGCAGCGTTGTACTAGCGGGGGGGAAAGAGACCCAGTACTTC. Protein: CSVVLAGGKETQYF.